This T cell receptor beta chain was identified in a study of cytomegalovirus exposure and HLA in healthy donors. Regarding this clone: The antigen is not known. Additional DNA sequences in this sample encode the identical CDR3.

Researchers ran the PCR with 60 Vbeta and 13 Jbeta primers. The repertoire was sequenced with immunoSEQ multiplex PCR; TCRdb's copy has only in-frame clones and lacks some. The sample has 210,000 or so clones, more than 70% seen once. V shed 1 base, J shed 6 bases, and the junction held 4 bases outside the gene matches. Germline values: CDR1 LGHNA, CDR2 YNFKEQ. The CDR3 sequence is 15 residues long. Findings and limits, study-wide: In vitro, three CMV-associated chains proved specific for CMV antigens. Presence/absence analyses assumed roughly uniform sequencing depth across donors.

Sequenced material: PBMCs. The origin of this receptor is a human donor in good health. The V gene is TRBV4-2, the J gene TRBJ2-7; 12 nucleotides align to TRBD1. Here the CDR3 reads CASSQAGQGAGEQYF. The CDR3 DNA sequence: TGTGCCAGCAGCCAAGCGGGACAGGGGGCAGGCGAGCAGTACTTC.